This T cell receptor (beta chain) was recovered during a study of blood T cells in healthy people across ages. Deletions cut 3 bases from V and 3 bases from J, with 9 bases between. This CDR3 region has 13 residues. Per the germline V gene, CDR1 is SGHRS and CDR2 is YFSETQ. This clonotype was observed a handful of times. As the CDR3 is not closed by the conserved phenylalanine or tryptophan, this likely results from a read error. A second PCR of roughly 7 to 11 cycles used a sample-barcoded 5' primer and a J-beta primer mix. Using its own MiXCR run on the 5' RACE reads, TCRdb lists one record per CDR3 protein. This table holds around 800,000 distinct CDR3 sequences, roughly 25% found once. These data also featured in a second study, about T cells of mothers and their children.

The chain has TRBV5-1 and TRBJ1-2, with D possibly TRBD1 on 5 matching bases. This receptor was taken from a boy younger than 18 in good health. Sequencing input: blood. The CDR3 region has the DNA TGCGCCAGCAGCTCGGAGGGGTACTATGGCTACACCCTC. Protein sequence: CASSSEGYYGYTL.